Described below is a single T cell receptor beta chain sequence and its context. Some clones are missing from TCRdb's copy, which holds only in-frame ones; the method was immunoSEQ multiplex PCR. The sample lists about 110,000 clones, 55% to 70% occurring once. The entry originates in a study of shared clonotypes between healthy human individuals. Between the trimmed V and J ends, which lost 2 bases and 0 bases, there was a span of 11 bases. CDR1 is SGHAT, CDR2 FQNNGV, per germline. This CDR3 comprises 16 residues. The sequence came from a woman in her 30s in good health. V gene TRBV11-2 combines with J gene TRBJ2-1; a weak D match, TRBD2 (5 bases). Sequenced sample: memory CD8+ T cells sorted from blood. Indicated subset: CD45RO+ cells pooled with CCR7-negative TemRA cells. CDR3 DNA: TGTGCCAGCAGCTTAAACCGGGGAAGCTCCTACAATGAGCAGTTCTTC. Translated: CASSLNRGSSYNEQFF. The entire variable domain, with the rest obtained from reference TRBV11-2 and TRBJ2-1, is as follows: EAGVAQSPRYKIIEKRQSVAFWCNPISGHATLYWYQQILGQGPKLLIQFQNNGVVDDSQLPKDRFSAERLKGVDSTLKIQPAKLEDSAVYLCASSLNRGSSYNEQFFGPGTRLTVL.